One TCR beta chain is described in this entry. The antigen is not known. This sample was taken from a study of cytomegalovirus exposure and HLA in healthy donors. Study-wide findings and caveats: Analyzed later, most CMV-associated TCR beta chains appeared HLA-restricted. Among the sequence variants, a highly shared cluster was likely an artifact of sequencing.

V gave up 6 bases and J gave up 4 bases, with 18 bases separating them. Germline CDR1 and CDR2: SEHNR and FQNEAQ (reference sequence). The CDR3 consists of 15 residues. This PCR relied on a set of 60 Vbeta primers and 13 Jbeta primers. The table came from immunoSEQ multiplex PCR; TCRdb's copy has only in-frame clones and leaves some out. The table has over 150,000 clones, around 83% seen once. The TCR originated in a girl aged 2-10 years in good health and CMV-seropositive. The J gene is TRBJ1-2, the V gene TRBV7-9; a possible D gene is TRBD1 (6 bases). Sequenced: PBMCs. The chain's CDR3 is CASRPNGGGAYGYTF. In nucleotides, the CDR3 is TGTGCCAGCAGACCAAACGGCGGGGGGGCCTATGGCTACACCTTC. Complete variable domain (other parts from reference TRBV7-9 and TRBJ1-2): DTGVSQNPRHKITKRGQNVTFRCDPISEHNRLYWYRQTLGQGPEFLTYFQNEAQLEKSRLLSDRFSAERPKGSFSTLEIQRTEQGDSAMYLCASRPNGGGAYGYTFGSGTRLTVV.